This TCR beta chain was recorded in a study of blood T cell repertoires in COVID-19 (dated by TCRdb to the early 2020s). Study-wide context: Collaborator samples came from the United States, Italy and Spain and covered acute and convalescent phases of COVID-19. The material from the prospective study consisted of cDNA or gDNA derived from T cells, B-cell-depleted T cells, or PBMCs. Subjects who had been exposed to COVID-19, were actively infected with it, or had recovered from it provided the deeply sampled blood TCRbeta repertoires that made up the dataset. The repertoires were released in a freely available public database meant as a resource for research on the immune response to SARS-CoV-2. The samples were drawn from two sources: the first 160 participants of the ongoing ImmuneRACE study, and over 1,000 subjects contributed by 6 global collaborators. Nearly every sample came with metadata listing a de-identified subject ID, COVID-19 status, age in years and sex. HLA class I and class II types, where available, came from metadata supplied by the sample provider rather than from assay-based typing. What the research found in general, with its limitations: The amount of clinical and demographic metadata varied by source and participant and was provided uncurated.

TCRbeta CDR3 regions were amplified from genomic DNA using the immunoSEQ Assay, a bias-controlled multiplex PCR. In the paper's pipeline: Within the assay, amplification of reference gene primers was used to estimate how many nucleated cells each sample contained. To quantify the absolute abundance of each unique TCRbeta CDR3 rearrangement, sequence reads were collapsed and filtered. For each sample, productive Simpson clonality was calculated as the square root of Simpson's diversity index across productive rearrangements. The source is immuneACCESS, and TCRdb retained only in-frame sequences with V and J called. Part of the clones is not carried over; for the studies checked, unresolved V genes explain less than half of this, and the remainder is unexplained. V and J calls and clone size are as listed in that table; D and trimming were resolved from the DNA. Here the sample has about 38,000 clones; just under 75% occur a single time. The ten largest account for roughly 10% of the sample.

Details on this clone: The specificity of this receptor is unknown. No much larger clonotype is one base removed from it; base qualities were not supplied. This CDR3 is also generated by other DNA sequences in the sample.

One collaborating source in Seattle enrolled patients while the patients were actively infected and followed the patients over time throughout the course of disease. Collaborating institutions collected whole blood in K2EDTA tubes following their own protocols. For TCRbeta analysis, collaborators shipped samples as frozen whole blood, isolated PBMCs, or DNA extracted from either of those sample types. V has 3 bases trimmed and J has 4 bases trimmed; junction bases matching no gene number 3. The CDR3 runs 14 residues from the cysteine to the phenylalanine. Only the CDR3 DNA is retained, 42 bases long and in frame from the first base. CDR1 and CDR2 (KGHSH, LQKENI) derive from the germline V gene.

The V gene is TRBV18 and the J gene is TRBJ1-5, with 7 middle bases fitting TRBD1. This sequence originates from a man aged 70-80 years with COVID-19, enrolled during active disease. The sample consisted of peripheral blood. This receptor carries the CDR3 CASSPGTANQPQHF. DNA sequence: TGTGCCAGCTCACCGGGGACAGCTAATCAGCCCCAGCATTTT.